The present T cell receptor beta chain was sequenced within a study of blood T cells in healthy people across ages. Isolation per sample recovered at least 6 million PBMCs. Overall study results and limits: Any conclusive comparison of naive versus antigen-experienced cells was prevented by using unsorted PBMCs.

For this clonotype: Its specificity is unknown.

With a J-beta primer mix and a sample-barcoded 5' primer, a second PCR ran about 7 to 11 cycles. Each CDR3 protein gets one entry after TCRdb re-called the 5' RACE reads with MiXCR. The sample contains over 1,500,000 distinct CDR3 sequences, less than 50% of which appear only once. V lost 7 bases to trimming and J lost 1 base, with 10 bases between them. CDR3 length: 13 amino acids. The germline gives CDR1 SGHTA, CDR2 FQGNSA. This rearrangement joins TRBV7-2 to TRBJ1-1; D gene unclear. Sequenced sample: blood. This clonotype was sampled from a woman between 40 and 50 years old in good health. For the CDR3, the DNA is TGTGCCAGCACCCTCTTTCCGAACACTGAAGCTTTCTTT. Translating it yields CASTLFPNTEAFF. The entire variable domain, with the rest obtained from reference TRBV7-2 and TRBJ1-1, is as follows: GAGVSQSPSNKVTEKGKDVELRCDPISGHTALYWYRQSLGQGLEFLIYFQGNSAPDKSGLPSDRFSAERTGGSVSTLTIQRTQQEDSAVYLCASTLFPNTEAFFGQGTRLTVV.